The 26 T cell receptor beta chains presented below share a single source sample, sequenced in a study of CD8+ T cells in alopecia areata. TCR sequencing used cDNA made by reverse transcription of extracted RNA. Sequencing used immunoSEQ multiplex PCR; TCRdb keeps in-frame clones, though not all of them. The sample carries more than 150,000 clones, 40% to 65% recorded once. Stated treatment: oral pan-JAK inhibitor, 5-10 mg twice daily. The sample here was CD8+ T cells sorted from blood, taken around week 54, from a patient treated with tofacitinib. All receptors derive from a human donor with alopecia areata.

CDR3 DNA: TGTGCCTCCCAAGGGGGAAATACGCAGTATTTT. Its translation is CASQGGNTQYF. V and J are TRBV30 and TRBJ2-3; perhaps TRBD1 as D (6 bases). V lost 7 bases and J lost 7, with 12 bases in between. The CDR3 sequence is 11 residues long. Germline lookup yields CDR1 GTSNPN and CDR2 SVGIG (reference sequence).

The chain couples TRBV5-1 to TRBJ2-1, with D possibly TRBD1 on 6 matching bases. Per the germline V gene, CDR1 is SGHRS and CDR2 is YFSETQ. The CDR3 has 17 amino acids. Trimming removed 4 bases from V and 0 bases from J, with 17 bases in between. In nucleotides, the CDR3 is TGCGCCAGCAGCCCCGATTCCGGGACAAACTCCTACAATGAGCAGTTCTTC. This encodes CASSPDSGTNSYNEQFF.

The CDR3 DNA follows: TGTGCCAGCAAAATAAGCCCCCAGAGGAATGGCTACACCTTC. Translating gives CASKISPQRNGYTF. The rearrangement uses TRBV6-5 and TRBJ1-2; D gene ambiguous. The CDR3 length is 14 residues. The V gene lost 7 bases and the J gene lost 6 bases, with 18 bases spanning the gap. Germline V lookup: CDR1 MNHEY, CDR2 SVGAGI.

Regarding this clone: The junction and the germline gene differ at one end; a read error may be behind it. The chain uses TRBV27 and TRBJ2-7; the match to TRBD1 covers 8 bases. Germline V gene sequence: CDR1 MNHEY, CDR2 SMNVEV (reference sequence). This CDR3 is built from 14 residues. CDR3 sequence reads: CANSGQGSLYEQYF. The CDR3 DNA reads TGTGCCAACAGTGGACAGGGTTCTCTATACGAGCAGTACTTC.

In this sample, this clone turned up once. Other DNA sequences within the sample encode an identical CDR3. The chain links TRBV30 to TRBJ1-1; D is undetermined. CDR1 GTSNPN and CDR2 SVGIG come from the germline V gene (reference sequence). The CDR3 runs to 13 residues. The V gene lost 0 bases and the J gene lost 3 bases, with 8 bases spanning the gap. In nucleotides, the CDR3 is TGTGCCTGGAGTGTCTTTCGGGACACTGAAGCTTTCTTT. This encodes CAWSVFRDTEAFF.

The chain is built from TRBV7-9 and TRBJ1-1; D may be TRBD1 (5 bases). Trimming shortened V by 7 bases and J by 11 bases, and 17 bases separated the two germline ends. Germline V gives CDR1 SEHNR, CDR2 FQNEAQ (reference sequence). This CDR3 has 12 residues. CDR3 loop: CASTPGTTVAFF. CDR3 sequence (DNA): TGTGCCAGCACCCCGGGTACGACAGTGGCTTTCTTT.

This clone appeared a few times. V gene TRBV5-1 combines with J gene TRBJ2-5; D may match TRBD1 or TRBD2 (5 bases each). The V and J ends lost 1 base and 5 bases respectively, with 18 bases between them. The CDR3 consists of 16 residues. The germline V gene has CDR1 SGHRS and CDR2 YFSETQ. The chain's CDR3 is CASSLRSRGMQETQYF. The DNA for the CDR3 is TGCGCCAGCAGCTTGCGGTCGAGGGGAATGCAGGAGACCCAGTACTTC.

The chain combines TRBV6-5 with TRBJ1-1; D gene ambiguous. The V end was cut by 6 bases, the J end by 4 bases, with 12 bases between. This CDR3 comprises 13 residues. Germline values: CDR1 MNHEY, CDR2 SVGAGI. CDR3 protein: CASRPWEVTEAFF. In DNA form, the CDR3 reads TGTGCCAGCAGGCCCTGGGAAGTCACTGAAGCTTTCTTT.

The chain recombines TRBV27 with TRBJ2-5, with D possibly TRBD1 on 5 matching bases. The V gene lost 4 bases and the J gene lost 1 base, with 10 bases spanning the gap. Germline loops: CDR1 MNHEY, CDR2 SMNVEV (reference sequence). The CDR3 is 14 residues long. CDR3 nucleotides: TGTGCCAGCAGTTCCCTCGACAGCCAAGAGACCCAGTACTTC. It translates to CASSSLDSQETQYF.

The chain has TRBV29-1 and TRBJ2-4, with D possibly matching TRBD2 (7 bases). The CDR3 runs 12 residues. V was pared by 4 bases and J by 10 bases, with 14 bases between. The germline V gene encodes CDR1 SQVTM and CDR2 ANQGSEA. Here the CDR3 reads CSVGGGVGIQYF. The CDR3 DNA reads as TGCAGCGTTGGAGGGGGGGTTGGGATTCAGTACTTC.

This sequence joins TRBV5-1 and TRBJ2-5; D ambiguous. Germline loops: CDR1 SGHRS, CDR2 YFSETQ. Trimming cost V 4 bases and J 5 bases, with 12 bases left between them. The CDR3 has 13 residues. The CDR3 loop reads CASSTVPGETQYF. The CDR3 bases are TGCGCCAGCAGCACGGTACCCGGGGAGACCCAGTACTTC.

About this clone itself: One end of the junction is discordant with germline, which a read error may explain. The identical CDR3 is also encoded by other nucleotide sequences in the sample. The chain links TRBV7-7 to TRBJ2-3; tentative D call: TRBD2 (5 bases). The CDR3 runs 13 residues. CDR1 and CDR2 from the germline V gene are SSHAT and FNYEAQ (reference sequence). Here the CDR3 reads CASSFSRTDTQYF. For the CDR3, the DNA is TGCGCTAGCAGCTTTTCCCGCACAGATACGCAGTATTTT.

The rearrangement joins TRBV5-1 to TRBJ2-2; the match to TRBD1 covers 10 bases. Trimming took 1 base from V and 5 from J; bases not matched to a gene: 5. The CDR3 contains 16 residues. Germline V gene data show CDR1 as SGHRS and CDR2 as YFSETQ. The CDR3 sequence is CASSLIRDRGTGELFF. The CDR3 coding sequence is TGCGCCAGCAGCTTGATCCGGGACAGGGGAACCGGGGAGCTGTTTTTT.

V usage is TRBV4-3 and J usage is TRBJ2-7; TRBD1 matches at 7 bases. V dropped 1 base and J dropped 0; count of bases not matched to a gene: 3. This CDR3 comprises 15 residues. Germline values: CDR1 LGHNA, CDR2 YSLEER. Here the CDR3 DNA reads TGCGCCAGCAGCCAAGGCCGGGACAGCTCCTACGAGCAGTACTTC. As protein: CASSQGRDSSYEQYF.

This clone was observed a handful of times. The J gene is TRBJ2-7, the V gene TRBV7-8, with 9 nucleotides matching TRBD2. This CDR3 region has 16 residues. V dropped 2 bases and J dropped 7; count of bases not matched to a gene: 12. Germline assignment: CDR1 SGHVS and CDR2 FQNEAQ. The DNA of the CDR3 is TGTGCCAGCAGCTTATCGGTTGGCGGGGGGGCGGAGGAGCAGTACTTC. Amino acids: CASSLSVGGGAEEQYF.

V and J are TRBV5-1 and TRBJ2-7; perhaps TRBD1 as D (6 bases). V dropped 0 bases and J dropped 4 bases, with 11 bases sitting between them. The CDR3 loop spans 14 amino acids. Germline V gene lookup returns CDR1 SGHRS and CDR2 YFSETQ. The CDR3 is CASSLGQDLYEQYF. The CDR3 coding sequence is TGCGCCAGCAGCTTGGGACAGGACCTATACGAGCAGTACTTC.

CDR3 coding DNA: TGTGCCAGCAGCATCTTAGCGGGGGACTACAATGAGCAGTTCTTC. It encodes CASSILAGDYNEQFF. The rearrangement joins TRBV7-2 to TRBJ2-1; 9 bases fit TRBD2. The V gene end was trimmed by 5 bases and the J gene end by 3 bases; junction bases not matched to a gene: 5. The CDR3 is 15 amino acids. Germline CDR1 and CDR2: SGHTA and FQGNSA.

The chain combines TRBV6-6 with TRBJ1-5, with a weak D call TRBD1 (5 bases). Germline V CDR1 and CDR2: MNHNY, SVGAGI (reference sequence). Between the trimmed V and J ends, which lost 6 bases and 6 bases, there was a span of 18 bases. CDR3 length: 15 amino acids. The CDR3 protein is CASRPDIGGFQPQHF. The CDR3 region has the DNA TGTGCCAGCAGACCCGATATTGGGGGGTTTCAGCCCCAGCATTTT.

The chain carries TRBV5-1 and TRBJ1-2, with no clear D. Germline CDR1 is SGHRS and CDR2 is YFSETQ. The CDR3 covers 13 residues. V lost 1 base and J lost 8, with 12 bases in between. The CDR3 loop is CASSLLSGNGYTF. In nucleotides, the CDR3 is TGCGCCAGCAGCTTGTTGTCCGGGAACGGCTACACCTTC.

The chain links TRBV6-9 to TRBJ1-5; 7 bases line up with TRBD1. The germline gives CDR1 MNHGY, CDR2 SVAAGI. The CDR3 has 12 amino acids. The CDR3 is CAKDRDGQPQHF. The CDR3 coding sequence is TGTGCTAAAGACAGGGATGGTCAGCCCCAGCATTTT.

V gene TRBV19 combines with J gene TRBJ2-7; a possible D gene is TRBD1 (6 bases). Germline V gene lookup returns CDR1 LNHDA and CDR2 SQIVND (reference sequence). The CDR3 consists of 12 residues. The V and J ends lost 8 bases and 1 base respectively, with 9 bases between them. For the CDR3, the DNA is TGTGCCAGTGCGGACAGATCCTACGAGCAGTACTTC. Amino acid sequence: CASADRSYEQYF.

With regard to this clone: Other DNA sequences within the sample encode an identical CDR3. The rearrangement links TRBV30 to TRBJ1-4; D uncertain. This CDR3 is built from 14 residues. CDR1 GTSNPN and CDR2 SVGIG come from the germline V gene (reference sequence). V shed 4 bases and J shed 5 bases, with 14 bases lying between them. The CDR3 DNA is TGTGCCTGGAACGGGCGGACTCTGAATGAAAAACTGTTTTTT. It specifies CAWNGRTLNEKLFF.

CDR3 protein: CASAWPGGYTF. Written as DNA, the CDR3 is TGTGCCAGCGCGTGGCCGGGGGGCTACACCTTC. This rearrangement joins TRBV9 to TRBJ1-2; D unclear. V was cut by 7 bases and J by 8 bases, with 12 bases left in between. CDR1 is SGDLS and CDR2 is YYNGEE in the germline V gene. This CDR3 region has 11 residues.

This clone was found once. V gene TRBV25-1 combines with J gene TRBJ2-7; D is perhaps TRBD1 or TRBD2 (5 bases each). Germline CDR1 is MGHDK and CDR2 is SYGVNS. The CDR3 runs to 15 residues. Trimming shortened V by 4 bases and J by 0 bases, and 13 bases separated the two germline ends. Here the CDR3 DNA reads TGTGCCAGCAGTGTAGGGGACCTCGACTCCTACGAGCAGTACTTC. Protein sequence: CASSVGDLDSYEQYF.

This clone was recorded many times. The chain recombines TRBV5-1 with TRBJ2-3, with D maybe TRBD1 (8 bases). Germline V CDR1 and CDR2: SGHRS, YFSETQ. Trimming removed 4 bases from V and 3 bases from J, with 15 bases in between. The CDR3 has 15 residues. The CDR3 sequence is CASSTAGQVTDTQYF. The CDR3 region has the DNA TGCGCCAGCAGCACAGCGGGACAGGTAACAGATACGCAGTATTTT.

This chain uses TRBV7-2 with TRBJ2-5; D not resolved. Germline V CDR1 and CDR2: SGHTA, FQGNSA. Trimming cost V 1 base and J 4 bases, with 4 bases left between them. The CDR3 consists of 12 residues. The DNA of the CDR3 is TGTGCCAGCAGCTTAGTTCGAGAGACCCAGTACTTC. Its protein is CASSLVRETQYF.